This section outlines one T cell receptor beta chain sequence together with its context. This specimen belongs to a study of blood T cell repertoires in COVID-19. The wider study: Italy, Spain and the United States were the sources of the convalescent and acute COVID-19 samples. The cDNA or gDNA used as material had been derived from T cells, B-cell-depleted T cells, or PBMCs.

Methods used by the authors: Amplification of reference gene primers provided the estimated nucleated cell counts. Clones were read by immunoSEQ multiplex PCR, and TCRdb kept only the in-frame ones, dropping some. Clone size and the V and J calls come from that table; the DNA yielded D and trimming. Of approximately 160,000 clones detected, more than 60% appear once; the ten largest clones hold roughly 2.8%. Sequenced material: peripheral blood. The clonotype comes from a man aged 70 or older with acute or convalescent COVID-19.

CDR3 in DNA: TGTGCCAGCAGTACGACAGGGCAGTTAACCGGGGAGCTGTTTTTT. Translated: CASSTTGQLTGELFF. The chain carries TRBV27 and TRBJ2-2, with 7 bases that match TRBD1. From germline, CDR1 is MNHEY and CDR2 SMNVEV (reference sequence). The CDR3 covers 15 residues. Trimming cost V 5 bases and J 5 bases; bases outside gene matches: 8.